The clone carrying this T cell receptor beta chain has just a few counts. The protocol was immunoSEQ multiplex PCR, while the TCRdb copy is restricted to in-frame clones and leaves out a portion. Seen here are roughly 46,000 clones, around 83% observed once, and the top ten hold 6.5% to 9%. The data originate from a study of blood T cell repertoires in COVID-19. CDR3 size: 11 residues. CDR1 is GTSNPN and CDR2 is SVGIG in the germline V gene (reference sequence). Trimming removed 2 bases from V and 8 bases from J, with 9 bases in between. The sequence was obtained from a man between 60 and 70 years old with active COVID-19. Sequencing input: peripheral blood. The chain employs TRBV30 and TRBJ1-2; D not resolved. CDR3: CAWSSGGGYTF. DNA for the CDR3: TGTGCCTGGAGTAGCGGTGGAGGCTACACCTTC. The full variable domain, completed using reference TRBV30 and TRBJ1-2, is SQTIHQWPATLVQPVGSPLSLECTVEGTSNPNLYWYRQAAGRGLQLLFYSVGIGQISSEVPQNLSASRPQDRQFILSSKKLLLSDSGFYLCAWSSGGGYTFGSGTRLTVV.